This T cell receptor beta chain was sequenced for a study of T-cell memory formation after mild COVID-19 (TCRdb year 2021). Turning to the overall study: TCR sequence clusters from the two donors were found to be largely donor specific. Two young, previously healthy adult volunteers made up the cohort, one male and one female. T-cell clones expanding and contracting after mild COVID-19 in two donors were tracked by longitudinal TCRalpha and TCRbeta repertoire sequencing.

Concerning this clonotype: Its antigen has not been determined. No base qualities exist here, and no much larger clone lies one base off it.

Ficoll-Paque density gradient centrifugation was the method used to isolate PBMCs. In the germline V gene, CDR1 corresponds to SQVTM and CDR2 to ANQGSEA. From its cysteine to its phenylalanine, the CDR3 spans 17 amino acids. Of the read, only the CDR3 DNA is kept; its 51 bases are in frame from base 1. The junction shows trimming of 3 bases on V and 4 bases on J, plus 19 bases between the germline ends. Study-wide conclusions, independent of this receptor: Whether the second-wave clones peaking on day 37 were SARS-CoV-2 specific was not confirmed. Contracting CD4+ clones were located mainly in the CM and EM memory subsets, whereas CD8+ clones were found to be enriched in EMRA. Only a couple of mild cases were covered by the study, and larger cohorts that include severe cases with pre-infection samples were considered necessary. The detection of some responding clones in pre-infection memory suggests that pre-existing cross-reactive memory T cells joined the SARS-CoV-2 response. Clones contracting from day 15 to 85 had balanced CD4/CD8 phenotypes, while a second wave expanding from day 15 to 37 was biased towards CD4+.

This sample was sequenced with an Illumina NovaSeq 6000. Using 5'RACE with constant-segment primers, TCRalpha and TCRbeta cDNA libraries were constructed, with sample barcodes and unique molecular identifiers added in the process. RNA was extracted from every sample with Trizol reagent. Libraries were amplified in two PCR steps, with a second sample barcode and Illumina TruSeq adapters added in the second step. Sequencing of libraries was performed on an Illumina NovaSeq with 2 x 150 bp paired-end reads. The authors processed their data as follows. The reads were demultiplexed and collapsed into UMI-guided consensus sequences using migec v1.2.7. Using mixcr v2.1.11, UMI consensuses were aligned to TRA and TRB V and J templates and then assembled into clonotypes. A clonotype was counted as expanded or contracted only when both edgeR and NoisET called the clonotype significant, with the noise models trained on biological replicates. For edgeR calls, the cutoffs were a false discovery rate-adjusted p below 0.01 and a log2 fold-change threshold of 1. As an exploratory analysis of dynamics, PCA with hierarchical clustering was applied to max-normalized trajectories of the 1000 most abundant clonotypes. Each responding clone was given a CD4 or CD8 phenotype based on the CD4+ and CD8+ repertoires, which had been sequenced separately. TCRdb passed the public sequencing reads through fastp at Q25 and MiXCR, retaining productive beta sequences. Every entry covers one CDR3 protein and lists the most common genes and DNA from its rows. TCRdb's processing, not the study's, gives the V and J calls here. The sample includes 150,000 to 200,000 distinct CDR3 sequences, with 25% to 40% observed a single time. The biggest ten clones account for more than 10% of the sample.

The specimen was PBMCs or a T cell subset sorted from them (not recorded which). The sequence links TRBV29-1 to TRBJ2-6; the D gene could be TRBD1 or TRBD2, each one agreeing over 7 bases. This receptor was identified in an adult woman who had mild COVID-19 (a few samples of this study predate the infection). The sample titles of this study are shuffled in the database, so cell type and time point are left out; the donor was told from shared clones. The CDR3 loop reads CSVEQTGRASGANVLTF. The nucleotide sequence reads TGCAGCGTTGAGCAGACAGGGAGGGCCTCAGGGGCCAACGTCCTGACTTTC. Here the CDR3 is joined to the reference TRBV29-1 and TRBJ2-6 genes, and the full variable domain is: SAVISQKPSRDICQRGTSLTIQCQVDSQVTMMFWYRQQPGQSLTLIATANQGSEATYESGFVIDKFPISRPNLTFSTLTVSNMSPEDSSIYLCSVEQTGRASGANVLTFGAGSRLTVL.